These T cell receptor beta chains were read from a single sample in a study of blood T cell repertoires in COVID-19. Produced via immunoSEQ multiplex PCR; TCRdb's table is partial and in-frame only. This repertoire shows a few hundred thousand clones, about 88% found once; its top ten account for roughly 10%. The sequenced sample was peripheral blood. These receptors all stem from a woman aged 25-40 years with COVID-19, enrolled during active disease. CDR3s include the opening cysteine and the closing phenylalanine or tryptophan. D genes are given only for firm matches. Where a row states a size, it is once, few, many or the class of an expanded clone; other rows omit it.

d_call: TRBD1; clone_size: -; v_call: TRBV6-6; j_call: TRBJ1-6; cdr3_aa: CASTRPRTGDNSPLHF; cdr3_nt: TGTGCCAGCACTCGACCCCGGACAGGGGATAATTCACCCCTCCACTTT
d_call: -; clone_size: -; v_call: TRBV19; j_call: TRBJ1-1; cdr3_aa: CASSIVARRNTEAFF; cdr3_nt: TGTGCCAGTAGTATAGTGGCCAGAAGGAACACTGAAGCTTTCTTT
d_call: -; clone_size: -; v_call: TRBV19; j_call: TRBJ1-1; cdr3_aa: CASSIRRGISTEAFF; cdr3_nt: TGTGCCAGTAGTATAAGAAGGGGAATCTCCACTGAAGCTTTCTTT
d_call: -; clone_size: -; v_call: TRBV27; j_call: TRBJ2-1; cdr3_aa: CASRALPGEWFF; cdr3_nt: TGTGCCAGCAGGGCCCTACCAGGGGAGTGGTTCTTC
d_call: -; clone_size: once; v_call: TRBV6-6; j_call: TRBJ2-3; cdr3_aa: CASRRSDSGSTDTQYF; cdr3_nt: TGTGCCAGCAGGCGATCCGATAGCGGAAGCACAGATACGCAGTATTTT
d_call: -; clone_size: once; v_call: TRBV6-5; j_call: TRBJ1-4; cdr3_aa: CASNPGGGLHEKLFF; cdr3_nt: TGTGCCAGCAACCCGGGTGGGGGCCTACATGAAAAACTGTTTTTT
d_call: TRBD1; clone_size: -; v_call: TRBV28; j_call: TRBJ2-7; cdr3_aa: CASTAARTGDPYEQYF; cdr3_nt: TGTGCCAGCACCGCAGCGAGGACAGGGGACCCCTACGAGCAGTACTTC
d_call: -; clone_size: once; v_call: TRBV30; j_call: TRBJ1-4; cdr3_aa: CAWSPGTQNEKLFF; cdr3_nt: TGTGCCTGGAGCCCCGGGACACAAAACGAAAAACTGTTTTTT
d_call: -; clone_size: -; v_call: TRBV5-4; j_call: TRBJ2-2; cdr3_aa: CASSLFEGPNTGELFF; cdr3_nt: TGTGCCAGCAGCTTGTTTGAGGGCCCGAACACCGGGGAGCTGTTTTTT
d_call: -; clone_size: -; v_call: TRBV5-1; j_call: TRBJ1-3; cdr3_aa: CASSFNVGQTSGNTIYF; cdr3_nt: TGCGCCAGCAGCTTCAACGTGGGGCAAACCTCTGGAAACACCATATATTTT
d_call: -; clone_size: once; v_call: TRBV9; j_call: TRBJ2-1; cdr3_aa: CASSEESGGENEQFF; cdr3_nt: TGTGCCAGCAGCGAGGAAAGCGGAGGGGAGAATGAGCAGTTCTTC
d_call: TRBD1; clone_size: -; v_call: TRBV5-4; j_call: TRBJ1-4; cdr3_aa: CASSSTGGPTNEKLFF; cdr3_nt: TGTGCCAGCAGCTCTACAGGGGGCCCAACTAATGAAAAACTGTTTTTT
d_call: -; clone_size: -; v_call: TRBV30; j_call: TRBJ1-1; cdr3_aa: CASGPNLLNTEAFF; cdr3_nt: TGTGCCAGCGGACCGAACCTCCTGAACACTGAAGCTTTCTTT
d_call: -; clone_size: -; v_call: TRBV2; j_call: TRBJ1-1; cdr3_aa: CASSPGWFTEAFF; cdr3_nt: TGTGCCAGCAGTCCAGGTTGGTTCACTGAAGCTTTCTTT
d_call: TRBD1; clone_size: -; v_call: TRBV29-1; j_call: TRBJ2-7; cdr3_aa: CSVGTGTSYEQYF; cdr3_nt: TGCAGCGTTGGGACAGGGACGTCCTACGAGCAGTACTTC
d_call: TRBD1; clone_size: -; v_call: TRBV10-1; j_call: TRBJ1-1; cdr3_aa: CASSDRANTEAFF; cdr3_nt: TGCGCCAGCAGCGACAGGGCAAACACTGAAGCTTTCTTT
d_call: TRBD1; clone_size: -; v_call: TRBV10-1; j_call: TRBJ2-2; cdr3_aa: CASSEFGTGNTGELFF; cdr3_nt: TGCGCCAGCAGTGAGTTTGGGACAGGGAACACCGGGGAGCTGTTTTTT
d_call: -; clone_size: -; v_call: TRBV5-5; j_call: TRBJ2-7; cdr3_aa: CASSRREHAYEQYF; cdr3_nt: TGTGCCAGCAGCCGTCGGGAACACGCCTACGAGCAGTACTTC
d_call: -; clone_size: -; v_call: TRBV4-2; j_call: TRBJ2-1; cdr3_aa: CASSQSEGLGYNEQFF; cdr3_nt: TGTGCCAGCAGCCAATCTGAGGGCTTGGGCTACAATGAGCAGTTCTTC
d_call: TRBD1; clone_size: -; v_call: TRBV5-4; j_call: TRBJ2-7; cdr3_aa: CASSSPGQSYEQYF; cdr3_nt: TGTGCCAGCAGCTCCCCGGGACAGTCCTACGAGCAGTACTTC
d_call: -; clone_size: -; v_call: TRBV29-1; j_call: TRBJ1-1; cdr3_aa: CSVDPGNKETEAFF; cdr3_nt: TGCAGCGTTGATCCCGGGAATAAAGAAACTGAAGCTTTCTTT
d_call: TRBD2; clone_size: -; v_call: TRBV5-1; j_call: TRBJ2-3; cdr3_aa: CASRSTSGTDTQYF; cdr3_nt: TGCGCCAGCAGATCGACTAGCGGGACAGATACGCAGTATTTT
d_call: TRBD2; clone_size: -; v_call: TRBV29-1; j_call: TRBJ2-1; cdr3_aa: CSVEGLAGVSNEQFF; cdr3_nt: TGCAGCGTTGAAGGGCTAGCGGGAGTGAGCAATGAGCAGTTCTTC
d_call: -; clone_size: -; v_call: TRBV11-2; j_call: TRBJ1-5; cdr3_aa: CASSRNSNQPQHF; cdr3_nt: TGTGCCAGCAGCCGTAATAGCAATCAGCCCCAGCATTTT
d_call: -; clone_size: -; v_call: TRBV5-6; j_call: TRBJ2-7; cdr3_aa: CASSRRPSGYEQYF; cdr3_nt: TGTGCCAGCAGCCGGCGGCCTAGTGGCTACGAGCAGTACTTC
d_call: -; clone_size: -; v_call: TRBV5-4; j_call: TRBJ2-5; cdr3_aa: CASSLVGPGTQYF; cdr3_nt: TGTGCCAGCAGCTTGGTGGGGCCGGGGACCCAGTACTTC
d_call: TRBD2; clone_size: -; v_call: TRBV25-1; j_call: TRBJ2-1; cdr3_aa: CASSEVAGGFNEQFF; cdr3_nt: TGTGCCAGCAGTGAAGTAGCGGGAGGTTTCAATGAGCAGTTCTTC
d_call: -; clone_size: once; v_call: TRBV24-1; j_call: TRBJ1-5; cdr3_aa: CATSDLRVDQPQHF; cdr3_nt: TGTGCCACCAGTGATTTACGGGTAGATCAGCCCCAGCATTTT
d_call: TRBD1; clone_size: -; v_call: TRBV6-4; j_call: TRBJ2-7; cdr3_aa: CASSLRQGAYEQYF; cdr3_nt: TGTGCCAGCAGTCTCCGACAGGGGGCATACGAGCAGTACTTC
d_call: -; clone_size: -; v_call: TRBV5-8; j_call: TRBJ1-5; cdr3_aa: CASSHRVSNQPQHF; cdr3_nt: TGTGCCAGCAGCCACAGGGTGAGCAATCAGCCCCAGCATTTT
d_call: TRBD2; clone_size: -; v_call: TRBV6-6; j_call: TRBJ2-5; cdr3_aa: CASSQWTSGIMEQETQYF; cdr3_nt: TGTGCCAGCAGTCAGTGGACTAGCGGGATAATGGAGCAAGAGACCCAGTACTTC
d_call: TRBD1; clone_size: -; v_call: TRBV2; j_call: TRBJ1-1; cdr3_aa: CASSRGPGRTEAFF; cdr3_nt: TGTGCCAGCAGCAGGGGGCCTGGGAGGACTGAAGCTTTCTTT
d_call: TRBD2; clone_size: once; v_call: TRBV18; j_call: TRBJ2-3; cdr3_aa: CASSPRGDGTDTQYF; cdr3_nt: TGTGCCAGCTCACCCCGGGGGGACGGCACAGATACGCAGTATTTT
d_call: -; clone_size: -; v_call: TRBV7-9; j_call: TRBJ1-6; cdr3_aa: CASSLSGSGGTPLHF; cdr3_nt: TGTGCCAGCAGCTTGTCGGGCAGCGGGGGTACTCCCCTCCACTTT
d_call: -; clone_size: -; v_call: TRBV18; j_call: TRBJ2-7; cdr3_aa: CASSPEEREQYF; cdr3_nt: TGTGCCAGCTCACCAGAGGAGAGAGAGCAGTACTTC
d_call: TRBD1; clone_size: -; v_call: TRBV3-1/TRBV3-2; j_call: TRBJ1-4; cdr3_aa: CASSQWTGTDEKLFF; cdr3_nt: TGTGCCAGCAGCCAATGGACAGGGACGGATGAAAAACTGTTTTTT
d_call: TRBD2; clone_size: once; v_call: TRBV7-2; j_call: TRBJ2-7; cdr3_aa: CASSFLAGAAYEQYF; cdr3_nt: TGTGCCAGCAGCTTTCTAGCGGGAGCGGCCTACGAGCAGTACTTC
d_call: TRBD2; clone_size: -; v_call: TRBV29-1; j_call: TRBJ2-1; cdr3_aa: CSVDPLAGGLNYNEQFF; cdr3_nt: TGCAGCGTTGATCCTCTAGCGGGAGGGCTTAACTACAATGAGCAGTTCTTC
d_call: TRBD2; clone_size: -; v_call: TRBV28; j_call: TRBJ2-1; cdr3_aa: CASSQLADYTIYNEQFF; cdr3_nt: TGTGCCAGCAGCCAACTAGCGGATTATACGATATACAATGAGCAGTTCTTC
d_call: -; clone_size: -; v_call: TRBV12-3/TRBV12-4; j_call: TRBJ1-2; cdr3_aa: CASSFDGNYGYTF; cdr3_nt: TGTGCCAGCAGTTTTGACGGGAACTATGGCTACACCTTC
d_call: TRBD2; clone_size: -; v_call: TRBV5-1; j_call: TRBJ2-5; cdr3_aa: CASSAEAGVETQYF; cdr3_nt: TGCGCCAGCAGCGCCGAGGCGGGGGTCGAGACCCAGTACTTC
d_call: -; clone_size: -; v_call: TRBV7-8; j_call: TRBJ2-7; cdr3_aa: CASSLEGGGPYEQYF; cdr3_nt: TGTGCCAGCAGCTTAGAGGGTGGGGGCCCCTACGAGCAGTACTTC
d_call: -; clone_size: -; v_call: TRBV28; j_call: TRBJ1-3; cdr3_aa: CASRSLHSGNTIYF; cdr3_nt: TGTGCCAGCAGGTCCTTACACTCTGGAAACACCATATATTTT
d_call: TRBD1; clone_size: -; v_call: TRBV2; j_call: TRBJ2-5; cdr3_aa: CASSRDRQETQYF; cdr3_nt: TGTGCCAGCAGCAGGGACAGGCAAGAGACCCAGTACTTC